This TCR beta chain derives from a study of blood T cell repertoires in COVID-19. Across the study: The United States, Italy and Spain were the sources of the acute and convalescent COVID-19 samples. PBMCs, B-cell-depleted T cells, or T cells provided the cDNA or gDNA that made up the material.

Authors' methods: How many nucleated cells were present was estimated from reference gene primer amplification. Only in-frame clones appear in the TCRdb table, and some are missing; sequencing was by immunoSEQ multiplex PCR. The V and J calls and clone size were taken over from that table, and D and trimming were inferred from the DNA. The repertoire holds roughly 40,000 clones, about 86% seen once, with approximately 60% in the top ten. Germline V CDR1 and CDR2: KGHSH, LQKENI. The CDR3 is 14 amino acids. Trimming pared 1 base from V and 6 bases from J, leaving 12 bases between. The receptor was isolated from a man between 65 and 85 years old with acute or convalescent COVID-19. The chain uses TRBV18 and TRBJ1-2; maybe TRBD1 (6 bases). Sequencing was performed on peripheral blood. CDR3 residues: CASSPLQGIDGYTF. The CDR3 DNA reads TGTGCCAGCTCACCACTTCAGGGGATTGATGGCTACACCTTC.